The sequence of this TCR beta chain was determined in a study of blood T cell repertoires in COVID-19. Whole-study context: Samples taken during acute and convalescent COVID-19 were collected in the United States, Italy and Spain.

With 9 bases clipped from V and 0 bases from J, the junction kept 5 bases outside the gene matches. The CDR3 is 14 residues long. Germline V gene sequence: CDR1 MRHNA, CDR2 SNTAGT. As handled by the study authors: Estimated nucleated cell counts came from reference gene primer amplification. Method: immunoSEQ multiplex PCR; TCRdb's copy keeps in-frame clones and lacks some. The V and J calls and the clone size are those of that table, but D and trimming were determined from the DNA. The sample has under 100,000 clones, roughly 80% seen once; the top ten hold around 11%. Sequenced material: peripheral blood. The TCR comes from a woman aged 40 to 50 with active or convalescent COVID-19. The chain combines TRBV6-4 with TRBJ1-3; the match to TRBD1 covers 7 bases. CDR3: CARRQGPSGNTIYF. The DNA of the CDR3 is TGTGCCAGAAGACAGGGTCCCTCTGGAAACACCATATATTTT.